One and the same sample provided the 15 T cell receptor beta chains below, sequenced in a study of T cell changes during pregnancy in multiple sclerosis. Profiled with immunoSEQ multiplex PCR; TCRdb holds only in-frame clones, not every one. The table lists approximately 57,000 clones, more than 85% of them singletons, with around 3.3% in the top ten. This specimen consisted of peripheral blood, obtained after pregnancy. The source is a female donor in good health, enrolled as a control in a pregnancy study.

The genes are TRBV28 and TRBJ1-4, with D tentatively TRBD1 (6 bases). The CDR3 sequence is 15 residues long. V lost 2 bases and J 4 bases, leaving 11 bases between the germline ends. The V gene's germline CDR1 is MDHEN and CDR2 SYDVKM. CDR3 coding DNA: TGTGCCAGCAGTTTAAGACAGGATCATAATGAAAAACTGTTTTTT. It translates to CASSLRQDHNEKLFF.

The rearrangement joins TRBV7-2 to TRBJ2-1; 9 nucleotides match TRBD2. This CDR3 region has 17 residues. Germline CDR1 SGHTA, CDR2 FQGNSA. Trimming took 2 bases from V and 8 from J; bases not matched to a gene: 13. The CDR3 DNA follows: TGTGCCAGCAGCTTAAACCCCGGGACTAGCCGTGTGGATGAGCAGTTCTTC. Residues: CASSLNPGTSRVDEQFF.

The chain uses TRBV5-1 and TRBJ1-1, with D perhaps matching TRBD1 (5 bases). This CDR3 is built from 14 residues. CDR1 is SGHRS, CDR2 YFSETQ, per germline. The germline V and J ends were trimmed by 5 bases and 11 bases, with 22 bases remaining between them. In nucleotides, the CDR3 is TGCGCCAGCAGTCTGGAGGGTAGGGATCGGGGGGCTTTCTTT. Its translation is CASSLEGRDRGAFF. Full variable domain (missing parts from reference TRBV5-1 and TRBJ1-1): KAGVTQTPRYLIKTRGQQVTLSCSPISGHRSVSWYQQTPGQGLQFLFEYFSETQRNKGNFPGRFSGRQFSNSRSEMNVSTLELGDSALYLCASSLEGRDRGAFFGQGTRLTVV.

This sequence joins TRBV5-1 and TRBJ1-4; the D is unclear. The germline CDR1 and CDR2 sequences are SGHRS and YFSETQ. The CDR3 spans 13 residues. V was trimmed by 3 bases and J by 7 bases, leaving 10 bases between them. The CDR3 nucleotides read TGCGCCAGCAGCTCCCCTCCGGGTGAAAAACTGTTTTTT. This codes for CASSSPPGEKLFF.

The chain carries TRBV29-1 and TRBJ2-3; 9 positions match TRBD2. This CDR3 is 14 amino acids long. Trimming cost V 4 bases and J 6 bases; bases outside gene matches: 8. From germline, CDR1 is SQVTM and CDR2 ANQGSEA. The CDR3 nucleotides are TGCAGCGTTGCTGGGGGACTAGCAATGGATACGCAGTATTTT. Amino acids: CSVAGGLAMDTQYF.

The CDR3 here is CASRRTGLIEKLFF. The DNA for the CDR3 is TGTGCCAGCAGGCGGACAGGCCTCATTGAAAAACTGTTTTTT. The chain joins TRBV11-2 to TRBJ1-4, with 7 bases matching TRBD1. J was trimmed by 7 bases and V by 6 bases; bases with no gene match: 8. The CDR3 extends over 14 amino acids. Germline-derived CDR1 and CDR2 are SGHAT and FQNNGV.

The chain is built from TRBV11-3 and TRBJ2-1; 8 bases are shared with TRBD2. V lost 2 bases, J lost 8 bases, and 14 bases stayed unmatched. The length of the CDR3 is 17 residues. CDR1 and CDR2 from the germline V gene are SGHNT and YENEEA. In DNA, the CDR3 is TGTGCCAGCAGCTTATTCTTAAGCGGGAGAGGGGGAGATGAGCAGTTCTTC. Residues: CASSLFLSGRGGDEQFF.

In the case of this clone: At one boundary the junction diverges from the germline segment, which might be a read error. The CDR3, as DNA: TGCAGCGTCGAAGATGGGGCGGGAGGACTCTACGAGCAGTACTTC. This gives the protein CSVEDGAGGLYEQYF. The chain recombines TRBV29-1 with TRBJ2-7; 8 bases map to TRBD2. CDR3 length: 15 residues. Germline values: CDR1 SQVTM, CDR2 ANQGSEA.

V gene TRBV30 combines with J gene TRBJ1-2; D ambiguous. Trimming left V 2 bases short and J 8 bases short, with 12 bases between. The CDR3 length is 12 residues. Germline V gene lookup returns CDR1 GTSNPN and CDR2 SVGIG (reference sequence). CDR3 sequence reads: CAWSREPGGYTF. The CDR3 DNA reads TGTGCCTGGAGTCGGGAACCCGGGGGCTACACCTTC.

The V and J genes are TRBV7-7 and TRBJ2-7; D not certain. The CDR3 contains 14 residues. CDR1 and CDR2 (germline): SSHAT, FNYEAQ (reference sequence). Trimming shortened V by 7 bases and J by 3 bases, and 16 bases separated the two germline ends. Written as DNA, the CDR3 is TGTGCCAGCATCCCACTTGGGCTGGGCTACGAGCAGTACTTC. This gives the protein CASIPLGLGYEQYF. Drawing the rest from reference TRBV7-7 and TRBJ2-7, the complete variable domain is GAGVSQSPRYKVTKRGQDVTLRCDPISSHATLYWYQQALGQGPEFLTYFNYEAQPDKSGLPSDRFSAERPEGSISTLTIQRTEQRDSAMYRCASIPLGLGYEQYFGPGTRLTVT.

The V call is TRBV29-1, the J call TRBJ1-1; TRBD1 agrees at 7 bases. The V gene end was trimmed by 7 bases and the J gene end by 1 base; junction bases not matched to a gene: 3. This CDR3 has 12 amino acids. Germline CDR1 reads SQVTM; CDR2 reads ANQGSEA. The DNA for the CDR3 is TGCAGCGCGGGACAGCAGAACACTGAAGCTTTCTTT. Residues: CSAGQQNTEAFF.

The rearrangement joins TRBV29-1 to TRBJ1-3; weak D call: TRBD1 (6 bases). Trimming removed 6 bases from V and 3 bases from J, with 15 bases in between. The CDR3 is 14 residues long. Germline CDR1 and CDR2: SQVTM and ANQGSEA. The CDR3 loop reads CSVLEGVGGNTIYF. The CDR3 DNA is TGCAGCGTGCTAGAGGGGGTTGGTGGAAACACCATATATTTT.

The chain links TRBV18 to TRBJ2-3; D remains unclear. This CDR3 is 13 amino acids long. V was cut by 3 bases and J by 0 bases, with 4 bases left in between. The germline V gene has CDR1 KGHSH and CDR2 LQKENI. CDR3 DNA sequence: TGTGCCAGCTCACCTTCTAGCACAGATACGCAGTATTTT. The encoded protein is CASSPSSTDTQYF.

The rearrangement uses TRBV20-1 and TRBJ1-4; no clear D gene. This CDR3 spans 10 amino acids. The V end lost 5 bases, the J end lost 5 bases, and 3 bases lay between the germline ends. Germline CDR1 and CDR2: DFQATT and SNEGSKA (reference sequence). CDR3 loop: CSASNEKLFF. The CDR3 DNA sequence: TGCAGTGCTTCAAATGAAAAACTGTTTTTT.

This clone occurred once. The chain carries TRBV5-1 and TRBJ1-6; TRBD1 matches at 10 bases. The V segment lost 0 bases and the J segment 9 bases; nucleotides outside the gene matches: 9. CDR3 length equals 17 residues. The germline gives CDR1 SGHRS, CDR2 YFSETQ. The CDR3 sequence: CASSLDGTGVGSSPLHF. CDR3 bases: TGCGCCAGCAGCTTGGACGGGACAGGGGTCGGAAGTTCACCCCTCCACTTT.